These T cell receptor beta chains were read from a single sample in a study of T cells in Graves' hyperthyroidism and ophthalmopathy. TCRdb processed the multiplex PCR reads anew with MiXCR; each CDR3 protein has one entry. This sample yields 50,000 to 60,000 distinct CDR3 sequences, of which around 48% are seen a single time; about 9.8% belongs to the top ten. Specimen: blood. The receptors derive from a woman aged 45-60 years with Graves' ophthalmopathy. Both conserved end residues are part of each CDR3. D genes are given only for firm matches. Some rows have no size entry. The others give once, few or many, or a class for an expanded clone.

V gene,D gene,clone size,J gene,CDR3 DNA,CDR3 protein
TRBV11-2,.,.,TRBJ2-6,TGTGCCAGCAGCTTTAGCGGCACCGGGGCCAACGTCCTGACTTTC,CASSFSGTGANVLTF
TRBV20-1,TRBD1,many,TRBJ2-1,TGCAGTGCTAGAGATGGGACAGGGGGCAATGAGCAGTTCTTC,CSARDGTGGNEQFF
TRBV7-9,TRBD2,.,TRBJ2-2,TGTGCCAGCAGCTCACCTAGCGGGGGGAACACCGGGGAGCTGTCTTGG,CASSSPSGGNTGELSW
TRBV4-3,TRBD2,many,TRBJ2-1,TGCGCCAGCAGCCGGGGGGGTTCCTCCTACAATGAGCAGTTCTTC,CASSRGGSSYNEQFF
TRBV6-6,.,many,TRBJ2-1,TGTGCCAGCAGACCTCACAGGACGAGCTCCTACAATGAGCAGTTCTTC,CASRPHRTSSYNEQFF
TRBV18,.,.,TRBJ2-2,TGTGCCAGCCCAACAGGAGCCCTAAACACCGGGGAGCTGTTTTTT,CASPTGALNTGELFF
TRBV6-6,TRBD2,many,TRBJ2-5,TGTGCCAGCAGTTACTCGATCCGGGGGGGAGAGACCCAGTACTTC,CASSYSIRGGETQYF
TRBV19,TRBD1,many,TRBJ1-6,TGTGCCAGTAGTATAGGGGGACAGAGGAGTTCACCCCTCCACTTT,CASSIGGQRSSPLHF
TRBV19,.,.,TRBJ1-6,TGTGCCAGTAGTATTGAAGGGGACTCCTATAATTCACCCCTCCACTTT,CASSIEGDSYNSPLHF
TRBV5-8,.,.,TRBJ1-2,TGTGCCAGCAGCTCCCCCCGCGTTGGAGGGGGCTACACCTTC,CASSSPRVGGGYTF
TRBV20-1,TRBD2,.,TRBJ2-3,TGCAGTGCTAGAGGACTAGCGGGGGGCAGGGATACGCAGTATTTT,CSARGLAGGRDTQYF
TRBV7-3,.,.,TRBJ2-1,TGTGCTAGCAGCTTATTGGGGCTCGTTTACAATGAGCAGTTCTTC,CASSLLGLVYNEQFF
TRBV5-6,TRBD1,many,TRBJ2-5,TGTGCCAGCAGCCCCGACGACAGGGGATTGGAGACCCAGTACTTC,CASSPDDRGLETQYF
TRBV6-2/TRBV6-3,TRBD1,many,TRBJ2-7,TGTGCCAGCAGAGGAAAGGGGGCGGACTACGAGCAGTACTTC,CASRGKGADYEQYF
TRBV5-4,.,many,TRBJ2-7,TGTGCCAGCAGCTTCGACTTGAGCGCCTACGAGCAGTACTTC,CASSFDLSAYEQYF
TRBV7-9,.,.,TRBJ1-4,TGTGCCAGCAGCTCAGCCAAGACAGAGGGTGAAAAACTGTTTTTT,CASSSAKTEGEKLFF
TRBV7-9,.,once,TRBJ1-1,TGTGCCAGCAGCGCGCATCGGACTAGGCAGCCGGGGACTGAAGCTTTCTTT,CASSAHRTRQPGTEAFF
TRBV7-2,.,many,TRBJ2-7,TGTGCCAGCAGCTTAGCCGGGACTGGCTCCTACGAGCAGTACTTC,CASSLAGTGSYEQYF
TRBV20-1,.,.,TRBJ2-1,TGCAGTGCTAGGGCTAGCGTTACGGGCTCCTACAATGAGCAGTTCTTC,CSARASVTGSYNEQFF
TRBV7-6,.,.,TRBJ1-5,TGTGCCAGCAGTCAAAACTTAGGACCACGCAATCAGCCCCAGCATTTT,CASSQNLGPRNQPQHF
TRBV20-1,.,.,TRBJ2-7,TGCAGTGCTAGACCCCGGGATGGCAGGCTTTATGAGCAGTACTTC,CSARPRDGRLYEQYF
TRBV11-3,TRBD2,many,TRBJ2-7,TGTGCCAGCAGCCCTAGCGGGGGGCCGGACGAGCAGTACTTC,CASSPSGGPDEQYF
TRBV2,.,few,TRBJ2-7,TGTGCCAGCAGTTTACCCGGGGGCCTAAGGCCCTACGAGCAGTACTTC,CASSLPGGLRPYEQYF
TRBV24-1,.,.,TRBJ2-1,TGTGCCACCAGTGAAGGACAGCAGGGTAGCAATGAGCAGTTCTTC,CATSEGQQGSNEQFF
TRBV19,TRBD1,many,TRBJ1-2,TGTGCCAGTAGTTCCACAGGGGGCGATGGCTACACCTTC,CASSSTGGDGYTF
TRBV20-1,TRBD1,many,TRBJ1-2,TGCAGTGCTACCCCGGGACAGGGGCACTATGGCTACACCTTC,CSATPGQGHYGYTF
TRBV20-1,.,many,TRBJ2-7,TGCAGTGCTGAACTAGAGACGGACGAGCAGTACTTC,CSAELETDEQYF
TRBV20-1,TRBD1,many,TRBJ1-4,TGCAGTGCTGGGACAGGGAATGAAAAACTGTTTTTT,CSAGTGNEKLFF
TRBV6-1,TRBD2,many,TRBJ2-7,TGTGCCAGCAGTGAAGCCAATCGACTAGCGGGAGACTACGAGCAGTACTTC,CASSEANRLAGDYEQYF
TRBV20-1,.,.,TRBJ2-7,TGCAGTGCTAGAGATACGGGAGCGGGTGGAGACGAGCAGTACTTC,CSARDTGAGGDEQYF
TRBV19,TRBD2,.,TRBJ2-7,TGTGCCAGTAGTATAGATGGACTAGCGGGCAACGGGGAGCAGTACTTC,CASSIDGLAGNGEQYF
TRBV9,TRBD1,many,TRBJ2-1,TGTGCCAGCAGCGTAGAGGGACAGGGAAGGGGTGAGCAGTTCTTC,CASSVEGQGRGEQFF
TRBV5-1,TRBD1,many,TRBJ1-3,TGCGCCAGCAGCTTGCGTCAGGGGGACACCATATATTTT,CASSLRQGDTIYF
TRBV7-3,.,many,TRBJ2-3,TGTGCCAGCAGCTTTAGGGACGGCGGCACAGATACGCAGTATTTT,CASSFRDGGTDTQYF
TRBV7-2,.,.,TRBJ2-3,TGTGCCAGCAGCTTAGCGGGGGGGCAGTACAATGAGCAGTATTTT,CASSLAGGQYNEQYF
TRBV6-1,TRBD2,many,TRBJ2-7,TGTGCCAGCAGTGGGACTAGCGGGAGTCTTGAGCAGTACTTC,CASSGTSGSLEQYF
TRBV7-3,TRBD2,.,TRBJ2-1,TGTGCCAGCAGCTCGAAAGGACTAGCGGACAATCAGCAGCTCTTC,CASSSKGLADNQQLF
TRBV2,.,.,TRBJ2-1,TGTGCCAGCAGTGCCCTAGCGCGGACAGATACGCAGTTCTTC,CASSALARTDTQFF
TRBV5-4,.,.,TRBJ1-1,TGTGCCAGCAGCTTGGGGACCACTGAAGCTTTCTTT,CASSLGTTEAFF
TRBV2,.,.,TRBJ2-2,TGTGCCAGCCGAATACAGGGAGTCACCGGGGAGCTGTTTTTT,CASRIQGVTGELFF
TRBV20-1,.,.,TRBJ1-5,TGCAGTGCTAGTCCCCGGGATGGCAGGCTTTACGAGCATTTT,CSASPRDGRLYEHF
TRBV2,TRBD1,.,TRBJ2-7,TGTGCCAGCAGTGTTCAGGACAGGGGAACCGCCGAGCAGTACTTC,CASSVQDRGTAEQYF
TRBV7-2,TRBD1,.,TRBJ1-1,TGTGCCAGCAGCCAAAACCGGGACAGTACCCACACTGAAGCTTTCTTT,CASSQNRDSTHTEAFF
TRBV7-9,.,many,TRBJ1-3,TGTGCCAGCAGCCCATCGGCACACATCCGGCGGGAAGGCTCTGGAAACACCATATATTTT,CASSPSAHIRREGSGNTIYF
TRBV7-9,.,.,TRBJ2-7,TGTGCCAGCAGCCCAGAGACAGGTCCCTCCTACGAGCAGTACTTC,CASSPETGPSYEQYF
TRBV6-4,.,.,TRBJ2-1,TGTGCCAGCAGTGAGAATAGCAATGAGCAGTTCTTC,CASSENSNEQFF
TRBV2,.,.,TRBJ2-7,TGTGCCAGCAGTTTGAGGCGGGGTGGGGCCTACGAGCAGTACTTC,CASSLRRGGAYEQYF
TRBV7-6,.,many,TRBJ2-1,TGTGCCAGCCCCAGCCAACAGGTTCCTCTATACTACAATGAGCAGTTCTTC,CASPSQQVPLYYNEQFF